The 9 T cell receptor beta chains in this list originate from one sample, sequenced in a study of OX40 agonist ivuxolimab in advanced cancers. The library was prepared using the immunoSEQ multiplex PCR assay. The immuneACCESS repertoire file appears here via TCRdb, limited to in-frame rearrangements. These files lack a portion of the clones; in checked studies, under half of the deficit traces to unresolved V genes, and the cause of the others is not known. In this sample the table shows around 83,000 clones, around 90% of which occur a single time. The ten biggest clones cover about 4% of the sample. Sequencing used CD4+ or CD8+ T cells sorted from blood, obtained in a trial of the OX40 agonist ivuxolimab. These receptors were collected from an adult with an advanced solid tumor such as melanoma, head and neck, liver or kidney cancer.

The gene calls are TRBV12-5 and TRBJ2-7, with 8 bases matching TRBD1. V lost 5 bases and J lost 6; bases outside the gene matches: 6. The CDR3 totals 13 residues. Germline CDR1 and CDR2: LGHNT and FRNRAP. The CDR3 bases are TGTGCTAGTGGTCTCCATGGACAGGGCGAGCAGTACTTC. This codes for CASGLHGQGEQYF.

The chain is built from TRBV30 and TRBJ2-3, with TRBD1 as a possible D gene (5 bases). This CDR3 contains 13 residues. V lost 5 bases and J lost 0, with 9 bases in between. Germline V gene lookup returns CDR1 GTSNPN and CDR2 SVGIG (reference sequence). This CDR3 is CAWGHRSTDTQYF. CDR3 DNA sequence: TGTGCCTGGGGACATCGAAGCACAGATACGCAGTATTTT.

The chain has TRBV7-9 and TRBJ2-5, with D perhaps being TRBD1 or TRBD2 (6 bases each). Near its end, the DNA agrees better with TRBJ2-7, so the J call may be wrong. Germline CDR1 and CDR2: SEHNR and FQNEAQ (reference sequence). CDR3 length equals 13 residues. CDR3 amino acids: CASSKRGVYEQYF. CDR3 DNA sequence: TGTGCCAGCAGCAAAAGGGGGGTCTACGAGCAGTACTTC.

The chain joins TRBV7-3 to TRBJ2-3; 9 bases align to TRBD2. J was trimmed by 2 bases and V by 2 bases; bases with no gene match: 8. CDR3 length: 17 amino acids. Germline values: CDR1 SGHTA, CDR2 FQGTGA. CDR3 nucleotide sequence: TGTGCCAGCAGCTTATTCTCTAGCGGGGCTGCCACAGATACGCAGTATTTT. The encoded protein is CASSLFSSGAATDTQYF.

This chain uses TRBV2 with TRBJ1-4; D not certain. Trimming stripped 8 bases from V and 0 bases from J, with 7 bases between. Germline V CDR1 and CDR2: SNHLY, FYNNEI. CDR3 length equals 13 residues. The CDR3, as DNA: TGTGCCAGCTGGCGCGCAACTAATGAAAAACTGTTTTTT. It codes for CASWRATNEKLFF.

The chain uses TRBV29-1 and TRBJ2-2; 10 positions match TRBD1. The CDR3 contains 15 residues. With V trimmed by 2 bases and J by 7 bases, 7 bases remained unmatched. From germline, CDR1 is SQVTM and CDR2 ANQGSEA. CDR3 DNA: TGCAGCGTTGAAATCCCAGGACAGGGGGGCGGGGAGCTGTTTTTT. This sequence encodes CSVEIPGQGGGELFF.

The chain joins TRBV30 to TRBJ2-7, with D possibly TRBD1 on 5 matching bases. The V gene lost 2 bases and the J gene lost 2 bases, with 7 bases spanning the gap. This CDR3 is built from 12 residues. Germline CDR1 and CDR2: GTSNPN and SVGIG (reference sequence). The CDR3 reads CAWSPRAYEQYF. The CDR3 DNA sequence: TGTGCCTGGAGTCCCAGGGCCTACGAGCAGTACTTC.

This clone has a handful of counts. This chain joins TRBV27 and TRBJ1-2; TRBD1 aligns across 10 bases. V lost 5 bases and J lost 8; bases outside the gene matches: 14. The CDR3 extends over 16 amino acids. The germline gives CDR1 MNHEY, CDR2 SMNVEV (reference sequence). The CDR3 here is CASSPGQGRGVSGYTF. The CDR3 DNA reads TGTGCCAGCAGTCCGGGACAGGGGAGGGGAGTGAGCGGCTACACCTTC.

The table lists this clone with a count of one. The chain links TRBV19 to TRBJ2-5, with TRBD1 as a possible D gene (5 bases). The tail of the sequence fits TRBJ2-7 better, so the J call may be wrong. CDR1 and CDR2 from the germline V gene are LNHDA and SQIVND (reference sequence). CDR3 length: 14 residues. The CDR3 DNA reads TGTGCCAGTAGTATCATGGGCGACAGTTACGAGCAGTACTTC. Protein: CASSIMGDSYEQYF.